A selection of T cell receptor beta chains follows, all from one sample in a study of blood T cells in healthy people across ages. TCRdb reprocessed the 5' RACE reads with MiXCR, giving one entry per CDR3 protein. The sample includes around 970,000 distinct CDR3 sequences, 51% of them seen just once. The sequenced sample was blood. These receptors all stem from a woman in her sixties or seventies in good health. Both conserved end residues are part of each CDR3. The D gene is left open where the match is weak. For some rows the clone size is stated as once, few or many, or as a class when expanded; others skip it.

-	13	-	TRBV3-1	TRBJ2-1	TGTGCCAGCCATACGGGGGACTACAATGAGCAGTTCTTC	CASHTGDYNEQFF
-	16	TRBD1	TRBV29-1	TRBJ1-2	TGCGGCGTTGAGCTAACAGGGGTTGTCCCCCTCTATGGCTACACCTTC	CGVELTGVVPLYGYTF
-	14	-	TRBV7-2	TRBJ2-1	TGTGCCAGCAGCTTAAGCAGGACTGCCAATGAGCAGTTCTTC	CASSLSRTANEQFF
-	14	TRBD2	TRBV20-1	TRBJ2-7	TGCAGTGCTAGTGTAGCGGGAGGGCCCTACGAGCAGTACTTC	CSASVAGGPYEQYF
few	19	TRBD2	TRBV5-1	TRBJ2-3	TGCGCCAGCTGGGGACTTAACTCGACTAGCGGGAAAAGGCCAGATACGCAGTATTTT	CASWGLNSTSGKRPDTQYF
few	16	TRBD1	TRBV12-3/TRBV12-4	TRBJ2-4	TGTGCCAGCAGTCGACCGGGACAGGGAGACAAAAACATTCAGTACTTC	CASSRPGQGDKNIQYF
-	15	TRBD1	TRBV7-3	TRBJ1-2	TGTGCCAGCAGCTTAGGAGGGGGCGGTAACTATGGCTACACCTTC	CASSLGGGGNYGYTF
-	13	TRBD1	TRBV12-3/TRBV12-4	TRBJ1-1	TGTGCCAGCAGTTTATCAGGGGGGGTGGAAGCTTTCTTT	CASSLSGGVEAFF
-	15	TRBD1	TRBV7-2	TRBJ2-7	TGTGCCAGCAGCTACGTCGGGACAGGGTCTAACGAGCAGTACTTC	CASSYVGTGSNEQYF
-	16	-	TRBV7-2	TRBJ2-3	TGTGCCAGCAGCCCAGGGCGGGACTCTAGGGCAGATACGCAGTATTTT	CASSPGRDSRADTQYF
-	11	-	TRBV2	TRBJ2-7	TGTGCCAGCAGGCGAGGGGACGAGCAGTACTTC	CASRRGDEQYF
few	17	-	TRBV5-1	TRBJ2-7	TGCGCCAGCAGCTTGGACCCAAACTACAGGTCTCATCACGAGCAGTACTTC	CASSLDPNYRSHHEQYF
-	16	-	TRBV28	TRBJ2-6	TGTGCCAGCAGTCCCATGAATAGTTTCGGGGCCAACGTCCTGACTTTC	CASSPMNSFGANVLTF
few	14	-	TRBV27	TRBJ2-3	TGTGCCAGCAGTCCTATCCCCGGCACAGATACGCAGTATTTT	CASSPIPGTDTQYF
-	18	-	TRBV21-1	TRBJ2-2	TGTGCCAGCAGCAACCCACTGGACAGGGCCAAAGACACCGGGGAGCTGTTTTTT	CASSNPLDRAKDTGELFF
-	14	-	TRBV28	TRBJ2-7	TGTGCCAGCAGTTTATCACGCACAGGGTTCGAGCAGTACTTC	CASSLSRTGFEQYF
-	16	-	TRBV2	TRBJ2-3	TGTGCCAGCAGTGACCTAATAGGCGAAGGCACAGATACGCAGTATTTT	CASSDLIGEGTDTQYF
few	15	-	TRBV5-1	TRBJ2-7	TGCGCCAGCAGCTTGGCGGGCCTAGCAGGAGGGGAGCAGTACTTC	CASSLAGLAGGEQYF
-	15	TRBD1	TRBV4-2	TRBJ2-5	TGTGCCAGCAGCCGAGAGGGACAGGGCGTCGAGACCCAGTACTTC	CASSREGQGVETQYF
-	15	-	TRBV5-6	TRBJ2-7	TGTGCCAGCAGCTCCCTGGGAGACAGGACCTACGAGCAGTACTTC	CASSSLGDRTYEQYF
-	15	-	TRBV20-1	TRBJ2-7	TGCAGTGCACCCCCTTTGCGCAAGAGCTCCTACGAGCAGTACTTC	CSAPPLRKSSYEQYF
-	11	-	TRBV6-1	TRBJ2-4	TGTGCCAGCAGTGGGAAAAACATTCAGTACTTC	CASSGKNIQYF
-	14	TRBD2	TRBV4-3	TRBJ2-1	TGCGCCAGCAGCCAAGATTCTAGCGGGACCGAGCAGTTCTTC	CASSQDSSGTEQFF
-	13	-	TRBV20-1	TRBJ2-5	TGCAGTGCTAGAGGTGGCATCCAAGAGACCCAGTACTTC	CSARGGIQETQYF
once	15	-	TRBV5-1	TRBJ2-7	TGCGCCAGCAGCTTGGAGGGCAGGAGCTCCGACGAGCAGTACTTC	CASSLEGRSSDEQYF
-	12	-	TRBV30	TRBJ1-1	TGTGCCTGGACAGGAGAGAACACTGAAGCTTTCTTT	CAWTGENTEAFF